This T cell receptor (beta chain) comes out of a study of cytomegalovirus exposure and HLA in healthy donors. Researchers ran the PCR with 60 Vbeta and 13 Jbeta primers. The table came from immunoSEQ multiplex PCR; TCRdb's copy has only in-frame clones and leaves some out. In the table there are some 150,000 clones, around four fifths of which are singletons. Notes on this clone: Antigen specificity is unknown.

Healthy bone marrow donors made up the donor group. The V gene end was trimmed by 6 bases and the J gene end by 1 base; junction bases not matched to a gene: 11. The CDR3 contains 16 residues. CDR1 and CDR2 from the germline V gene are LNHDA and SQIVND (reference sequence). Study-wide results and limits: When the data were analyzed later, several of the most significant clusters appeared to be linked to common viral pathogens. HLA-A and HLA-B allele assignments for most subjects were reportedly predicted accurately using TCR beta sequences.

The source is a woman in her fifties or sixties in good health and CMV-seronegative. This rearrangement joins TRBV19 to TRBJ2-5; 7 bases align to TRBD1. Sequencing used PBMCs. The CDR3 sequence: CASRRGPGQTQETQYF. CDR3 DNA: TGTGCCAGTAGACGTGGCCCGGGACAGACCCAAGAGACCCAGTACTTC.